This T cell receptor beta chain emerged from a study of technical replicates of blood from several donors. Method: immunoSEQ multiplex PCR; TCRdb's copy keeps in-frame clones and lacks some. The table has 67,000 or so clones, around 95% seen once; the top ten hold 0.2% to 0.3%. V was trimmed by 0 bases and J by 2 bases, leaving 5 bases between them. In germline, CDR1 is SGHNT, CDR2 YYREEE (reference sequence). The CDR3 is 14 amino acids. This chain links TRBV5-4 with TRBJ1-4; D may be TRBD1 (5 bases). This clonotype was obtained from a human donor in good health. Input material: T cells isolated from PBMCs. In DNA form, the CDR3 reads TGTGCCAGCAGCTTGGGACAGACTAATGAAAAACTGTTTTTT. This translates into CASSLGQTNEKLFF.